Presented here are 2 T cell receptor beta chains from one specimen sequenced in a study of identifying expanded T cells in peripheral blood. Profiled with immunoSEQ multiplex PCR; TCRdb holds only in-frame clones, not every one. Found here are 100,000 or so clones, around 88% of them singletons; the top ten hold about a sixth. The specimen was blood. These receptors came from a person aged 18 to 75 in good health.

This sequence joins TRBV5-1 and TRBJ1-3, with TRBD1 as a possible D gene (6 bases). Germline loops: CDR1 SGHRS, CDR2 YFSETQ. This CDR3 is 15 amino acids long. V was cut by 7 bases and J by 2 bases, with 16 bases left in between. The CDR3 DNA reads as TGCGCCAGCGGGTCGGGGGCCTTCGCTGGAAACACCATATATTTT. Encoded protein: CASGSGAFAGNTIYF. The full variable domain, rest sourced from reference TRBV5-1 and TRBJ1-3, is KAGVTQTPRYLIKTRGQQVTLSCSPISGHRSVSWYQQTPGQGLQFLFEYFSETQRNKGNFPGRFSGRQFSNSRSEMNVSTLELGDSALYLCASGSGAFAGNTIYFGEGSWLTVV.

The chain couples TRBV6-5 to TRBJ2-7; D is unclear. Germline V CDR1 and CDR2: MNHEY, SVGAGI. This CDR3 region has 12 residues. The V end lost 2 bases, the J end lost 7 bases, and 9 bases lay between the germline ends. The CDR3, as DNA: TGTGCCAGCAGTTACCCCCCTCGGGAGCAGTACTTC. Its translation is CASSYPPREQYF.